The 9 T cell receptor beta chains reported below all come from one sample, sequenced in a study of blood T cell repertoires in COVID-19. The assay was immunoSEQ multiplex PCR, and TCRdb's table has in-frame clones only and misses some. The table has some 110,000 clones, roughly 90% seen once. Material for sequencing was peripheral blood. The receptors shown here come from a human donor in a cohort sampled during active COVID-19.

This clone has just a few counts. J is TRBJ1-5 and V is TRBV7-9, with 8 positions matching TRBD1. Germline loops: CDR1 SEHNR, CDR2 FQNEAQ (reference sequence). V gave up 5 bases and J gave up 6 bases; unmatched junction bases: 12. This CDR3 spans 16 amino acids. The CDR3 sequence is CASSLGGAGGFQPQHF. DNA for the CDR3: TGTGCCAGCAGCCTAGGTGGGGCAGGGGGCTTTCAGCCCCAGCATTTT.

This clone was recorded a few times. J is TRBJ1-1 and V is TRBV7-6; D call uncertain. Germline V gene sequence: CDR1 SGHVS, CDR2 FNYEAQ. The CDR3 length is 15 residues. Trimming cost V 5 bases and J 3 bases, with 16 bases left between them. The CDR3 bases are TGTGCCAGCAGCATCTTTGGTTCGGGGTACACTGAAGCTTTCTTT. This codes for CASSIFGSGYTEAFF.

The chain joins TRBV3-1 (or the pseudogene TRBV3-2) to TRBJ2-7; 9 nucleotides line up with TRBD1. Unmatched junction bases numbered 6, after V lost 7 bases and J lost 2 bases. Germline V gene sequence: CDR1 LGHDT, CDR2 YNNKEL (reference sequence). This CDR3 region has 14 residues. This CDR3 reads CASTRDRAPYEQYF. The CDR3 DNA reads as TGTGCCAGCACCCGGGACAGGGCACCCTACGAGCAGTACTTC.

The chain carries TRBV5-1 and TRBJ1-2; D unresolved. V was trimmed by 4 bases and J by 2 bases, leaving 18 bases between them. The CDR3 extends over 16 amino acids. Germline V lookup: CDR1 SGHRS, CDR2 YFSETQ. The CDR3 here is CASSLELVAQNYGYTF. In DNA form, the CDR3 reads TGCGCCAGCAGCCTGGAACTGGTCGCACAGAACTATGGCTACACCTTC.

The V and J genes are TRBV2 and TRBJ1-4, with 8 bases lining up with TRBD1. The CDR3 is made up of 13 amino acids. Germline loops: CDR1 SNHLY, CDR2 FYNNEI. V was pared by 7 bases and J by 6 bases, with 4 bases of the junction left unmatched. The CDR3 loop is CASNHRGDEKLFF. CDR3 sequence (DNA): TGTGCCAGCAATCACAGGGGGGATGAAAAACTGTTTTTT. Filled out from reference TRBV2 and TRBJ1-4, the complete variable domain reads EPEVTQTPSHQVTQMGQEVILRCVPISNHLYFYWYRQILGQKVEFLVSFYNNEISEKSEIFDDQFSVERPDGSNFTLKIRSTKLEDSAMYFCASNHRGDEKLFFGSGTQLSVL.

This chain joins TRBV5-1 and TRBJ2-1; 9 bases align to TRBD2. Looked up from germline, CDR1 is SGHRS and CDR2 is YFSETQ. The CDR3 has 16 amino acids. Germline trimming cut 3 bases from V and 0 bases from J; bases unmatched to any gene: 4. The CDR3 reads CASSSSGVYSYNEQFF. The CDR3 DNA reads as TGCGCCAGCAGCTCTAGCGGGGTTTACTCCTACAATGAGCAGTTCTTC.

The chain has TRBV29-1 and TRBJ1-5, with D perhaps TRBD1 (6 bases). The CDR3 runs to 14 residues. Per germline, CDR1 SQVTM and CDR2 ANQGSEA. Trimming cost V 6 bases and J 0 bases, with 12 bases left between them. The DNA of the CDR3 is TGCAGCGTCCGCACAGGGTCTAGCAATCAGCCCCAGCATTTT. This translates into CSVRTGSSNQPQHF.

CDR3 protein: CASGTSGSQNTGELFF. CDR3 nucleotides: TGTGCCAGCGGGACTAGCGGGAGCCAGAACACCGGGGAGCTGTTTTTT. This chain links TRBV28 with TRBJ2-2; TRBD2 agrees at 14 bases. The CDR3 loop spans 16 amino acids. The trim removed 8 bases at V and 1 base at J, leaving 3 bases unmatched. In germline, CDR1 is MDHEN, CDR2 SYDVKM.

This clone was seen more than once but under ten times. The V call is TRBV5-1, the J call TRBJ2-5; 14 nucleotides align to TRBD2. CDR3 length equals 15 residues. V lost 5 bases, J lost 2 bases, and 2 bases stayed unmatched. In germline, CDR1 is SGHRS, CDR2 YFSETQ. CDR3 residues: CASRRTSGGQETQYF. The CDR3 nucleotides read TGCGCCAGCAGGCGGACTAGCGGGGGGCAAGAGACCCAGTACTTC.